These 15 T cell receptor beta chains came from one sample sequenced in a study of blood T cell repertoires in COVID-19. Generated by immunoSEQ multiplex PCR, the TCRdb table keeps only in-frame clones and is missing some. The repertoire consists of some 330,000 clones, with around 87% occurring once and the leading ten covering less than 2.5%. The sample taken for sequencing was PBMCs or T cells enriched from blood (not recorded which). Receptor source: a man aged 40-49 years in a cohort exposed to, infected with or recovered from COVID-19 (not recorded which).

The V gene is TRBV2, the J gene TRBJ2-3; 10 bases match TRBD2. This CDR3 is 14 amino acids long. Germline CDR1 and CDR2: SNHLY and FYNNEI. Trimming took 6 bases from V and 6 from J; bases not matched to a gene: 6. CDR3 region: CASSELAGVDTQYF. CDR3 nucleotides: TGTGCCAGCAGCGAGCTAGCGGGAGTTGATACGCAGTATTTT.

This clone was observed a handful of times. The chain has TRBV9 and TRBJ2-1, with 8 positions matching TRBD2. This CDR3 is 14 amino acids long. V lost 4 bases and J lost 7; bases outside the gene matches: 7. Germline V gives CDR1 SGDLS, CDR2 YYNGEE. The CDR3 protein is CASSPEREMNEQFF. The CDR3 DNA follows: TGTGCCAGCAGCCCTGAGCGGGAGATGAATGAGCAGTTCTTC.

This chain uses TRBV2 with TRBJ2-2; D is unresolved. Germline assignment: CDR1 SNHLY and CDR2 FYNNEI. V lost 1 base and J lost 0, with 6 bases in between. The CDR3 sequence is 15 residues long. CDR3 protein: CASSEDISNTGELFF. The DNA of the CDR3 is TGTGCCAGCAGTGAAGACATATCGAACACCGGGGAGCTGTTTTTT.

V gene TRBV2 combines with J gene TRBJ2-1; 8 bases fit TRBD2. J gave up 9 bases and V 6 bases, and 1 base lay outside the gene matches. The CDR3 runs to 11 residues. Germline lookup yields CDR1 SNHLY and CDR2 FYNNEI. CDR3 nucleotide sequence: TGTGCCAGCAGAGGGACTAGTGAGCAGTTCTTC. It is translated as CASRGTSEQFF.

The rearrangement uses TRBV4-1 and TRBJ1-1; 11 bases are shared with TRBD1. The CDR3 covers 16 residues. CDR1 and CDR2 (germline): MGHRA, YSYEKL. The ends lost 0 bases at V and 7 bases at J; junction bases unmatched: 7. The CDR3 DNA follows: TGCGCCAGCAGCCAAGATATATGGGACAGGGGGTTTGAAGCTTTCTTT. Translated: CASSQDIWDRGFEAFF.

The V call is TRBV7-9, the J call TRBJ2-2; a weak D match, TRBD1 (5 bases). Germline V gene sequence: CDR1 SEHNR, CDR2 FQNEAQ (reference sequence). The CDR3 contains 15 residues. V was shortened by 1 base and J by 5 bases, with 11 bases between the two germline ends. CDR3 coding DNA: TGTGCCAGCAGCTTAGTGCAGGGTCTGACCGGGGAGCTGTTTTTT. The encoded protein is CASSLVQGLTGELFF.

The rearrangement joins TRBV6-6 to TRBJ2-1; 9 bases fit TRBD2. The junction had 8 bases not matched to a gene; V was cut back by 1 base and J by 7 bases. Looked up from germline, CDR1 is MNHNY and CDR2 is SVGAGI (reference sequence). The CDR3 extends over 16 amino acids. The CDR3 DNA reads TGTGCCAGCAGTTACTACCCCGCGGGAGGGCCAAATGAGCAGTTCTTC. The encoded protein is CASSYYPAGGPNEQFF.

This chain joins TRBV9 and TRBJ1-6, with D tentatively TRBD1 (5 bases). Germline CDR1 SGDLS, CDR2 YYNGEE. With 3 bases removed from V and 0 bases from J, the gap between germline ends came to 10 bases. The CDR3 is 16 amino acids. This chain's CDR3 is CASSARGSSYNSPLHF. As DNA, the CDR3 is TGTGCCAGCAGCGCCCGGGGGAGCTCCTATAATTCACCCCTCCACTTT.

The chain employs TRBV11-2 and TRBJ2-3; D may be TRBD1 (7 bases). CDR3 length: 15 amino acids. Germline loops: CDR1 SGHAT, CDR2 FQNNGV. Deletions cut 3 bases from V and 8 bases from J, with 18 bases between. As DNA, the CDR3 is TGTGCCAGCAGCTTTCAGGGGGGCCCCGTCGCTACGCAGTATTTT. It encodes CASSFQGGPVATQYF.

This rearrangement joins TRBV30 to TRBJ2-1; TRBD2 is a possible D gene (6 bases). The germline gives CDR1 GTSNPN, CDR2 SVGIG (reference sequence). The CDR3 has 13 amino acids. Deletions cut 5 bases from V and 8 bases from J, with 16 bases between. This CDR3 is CAWGGSGGDEQFF. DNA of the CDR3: TGTGCCTGGGGGGGGAGCGGAGGCGATGAGCAGTTCTTC.

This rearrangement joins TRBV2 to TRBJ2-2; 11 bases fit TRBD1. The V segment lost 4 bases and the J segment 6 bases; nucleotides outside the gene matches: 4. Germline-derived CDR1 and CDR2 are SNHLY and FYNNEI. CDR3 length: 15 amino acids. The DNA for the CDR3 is TGTGCCAGCAGTGCCGGGACAGGGGGTTCCGGGGAGCTGTTTTTT. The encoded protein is CASSAGTGGSGELFF.

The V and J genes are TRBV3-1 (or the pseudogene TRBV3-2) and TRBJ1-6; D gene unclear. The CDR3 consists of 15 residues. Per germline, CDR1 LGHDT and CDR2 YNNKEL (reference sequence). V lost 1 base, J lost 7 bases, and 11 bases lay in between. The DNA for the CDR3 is TGTGCCAGCAGCCAAGGATTCACAGCCAATTCACCCCTCCACTTT. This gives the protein CASSQGFTANSPLHF.

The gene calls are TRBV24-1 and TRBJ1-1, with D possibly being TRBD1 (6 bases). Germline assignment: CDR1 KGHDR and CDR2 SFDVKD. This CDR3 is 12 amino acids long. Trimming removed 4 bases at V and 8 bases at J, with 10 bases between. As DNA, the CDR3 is TGTGCCACCAGTGACCCCGGACAGGAAGCTTTCTTT. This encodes CATSDPGQEAFF.

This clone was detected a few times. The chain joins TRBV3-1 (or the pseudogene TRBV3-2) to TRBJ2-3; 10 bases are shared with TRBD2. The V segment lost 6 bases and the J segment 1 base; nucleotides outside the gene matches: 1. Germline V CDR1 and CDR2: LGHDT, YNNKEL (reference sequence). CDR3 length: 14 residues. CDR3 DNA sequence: TGTGCCAGCAGAACTAGCGGGGGCACAGATACGCAGTATTTT. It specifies CASRTSGGTDTQYF.

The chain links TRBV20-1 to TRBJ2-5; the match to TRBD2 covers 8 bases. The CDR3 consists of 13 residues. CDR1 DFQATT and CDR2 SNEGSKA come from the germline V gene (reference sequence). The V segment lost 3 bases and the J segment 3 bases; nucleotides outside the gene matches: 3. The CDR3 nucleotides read TGCAGTGCTAGTGGAGCGGGAGAAGAGACCCAGTACTTC. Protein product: CSASGAGEETQYF.